The 32 T cell receptor beta chains below come from one sample, sequenced in a study of CD8 T cells in Susac syndrome. The authors reverse transcribed roughly 0.5 to 1 ug RNA with random hexamers. TCRdb reprocessed the immunoSEQ multiplex PCR reads with MiXCR, giving one entry per CDR3 protein. The sample includes about 150,000 distinct CDR3 sequences, 85% to 95% of them seen just once. Source material: CD4+ T cells from PBMCs. The receptors derive from a human donor with Susac syndrome.

The chain is built from TRBV2 and TRBJ2-7; TRBD1 agrees at 9 bases. The trim removed 7 bases at V and 6 bases at J, leaving 7 bases unmatched. The germline V gene has CDR1 SNHLY and CDR2 FYNNEI. The length of the CDR3 is 13 residues. CDR3 coding DNA: TGTGCCAGCAAGGGGACAGGGTCTCCCGAGCAGTACTTC. This gives the protein CASKGTGSPEQYF.

This clonotype was seen only once. The rearrangement uses TRBV9 and TRBJ2-2, with TRBD2 matching 10 bases. Germline V lookup: CDR1 SGDLS, CDR2 YYNGEE. The CDR3 runs to 16 residues. The V and J ends lost 0 bases and 4 bases, in that order; junction bases with no gene match: 3. The CDR3 DNA reads as TGTGCCAGCAGCGTAGAGAGCGGGAGGGTCACCGGGGAGCTGTTTTTT. Translated: CASSVESGRVTGELFF.

V and J are TRBV27 and TRBJ2-7; maybe TRBD1 (8 bases). The V end lost 2 bases, the J end lost 4 bases, and 18 bases lay between the germline ends. Germline CDR1 MNHEY, CDR2 SMNVEV (reference sequence). The CDR3 runs 16 residues. The CDR3, as DNA: TGTGCCAGCAGTTTAAAATGGCGGGGGACAGGTTACGAGCAGTACTTC. As protein: CASSLKWRGTGYEQYF.

This chain links TRBV20-1 with TRBJ1-5, with D possibly TRBD1 on 6 matching bases. V lost 3 bases and J 5 bases, leaving 8 bases between the germline ends. Germline CDR1 DFQATT, CDR2 SNEGSKA (reference sequence). This CDR3 has 12 amino acids. CDR3 in amino acids: CSARYRDQPQHF. The CDR3 bases are TGCAGTGCTAGGTACAGGGATCAGCCCCAGCATTTT.

The rearrangement links TRBV7-2 to TRBJ2-5, with 9 bases aligning to TRBD2. This CDR3 is 16 amino acids long. Germline-derived CDR1 and CDR2 are SGHTA and FQGNSA. Trimming cost V 1 base and J 7 bases; bases outside gene matches: 10. The CDR3 sequence: CASSLEEAGGRGTQYF. DNA for the CDR3: TGTGCCAGCAGCTTAGAGGAAGCGGGGGGACGAGGGACCCAGTACTTC.

This chain uses TRBV7-9 with TRBJ2-3; 9 bases map to TRBD2. The V segment lost 8 bases and the J segment 0 bases; nucleotides outside the gene matches: 3. CDR1 and CDR2 (germline): SEHNR, FQNEAQ (reference sequence). CDR3 size: 14 residues. CDR3 loop: CASALAGSTDTQYF. The CDR3 nucleotides read TGTGCCAGCGCTCTAGCGGGGAGCACAGATACGCAGTATTTT.

V is TRBV29-1 and J is TRBJ1-1; D is unresolved. This CDR3 has 10 residues. V lost 4 bases, J lost 10 bases, and 10 bases lay in between. Germline CDR1 and CDR2: SQVTM and ANQGSEA. As DNA, the CDR3 is TGCAGCGTTGGTGCCGTCGGAGCTTTCTTT. Encoded protein: CSVGAVGAFF.

The chain uses TRBV5-1 and TRBJ1-1; D is uncertain. Germline values: CDR1 SGHRS, CDR2 YFSETQ. The CDR3 sequence is 13 residues long. Trimming removed 0 bases from V and 7 bases from J, with 10 bases in between. The CDR3 DNA sequence: TGCGCCAGCAGCTTGGCTGTGGGTCTTGAAGCTTTCTTT. Its protein product is CASSLAVGLEAFF. Supplemented by reference TRBV5-1 and TRBJ1-1, the full variable domain reads KAGVTQTPRYLIKTRGQQVTLSCSPISGHRSVSWYQQTPGQGLQFLFEYFSETQRNKGNFPGRFSGRQFSNSRSEMNVSTLELGDSALYLCASSLAVGLEAFFGQGTRLTVV.

The chain has TRBV3-1 and TRBJ2-1; D possibly corresponds to TRBD2 (6 bases). V lost 0 bases, J lost 0 bases, and 18 bases lay in between. CDR3 length: 19 amino acids. Per the germline V gene, CDR1 is LGHDT and CDR2 is YNNKEL (reference sequence). This CDR3 reads CASSQDPGGTGSSYNEQFF. In DNA, the CDR3 is TGTGCCAGCAGCCAAGACCCCGGGGGAACAGGTAGCTCCTACAATGAGCAGTTCTTC.

This clonotype is a singleton in its sample. This chain uses TRBV11-2 with TRBJ2-5, with D uncertain. This CDR3 spans 14 amino acids. Trimming cost V 2 bases and J 4 bases, with 11 bases left between them. Germline assignment: CDR1 SGHAT and CDR2 FQNNGV. Here the CDR3 DNA reads TGTGCCAGCAGCTTACCCAGGATCCGAGAGACCCAGTACTTC. It yields the protein CASSLPRIRETQYF.

This chain links TRBV14 with TRBJ1-1; 10 nucleotides agree with TRBD1. Germline V gives CDR1 SGHDN, CDR2 FVKESK. V was clipped by 2 bases and J by 11 bases; unmatched bases: 5. The CDR3 is 13 amino acids. CDR3 nucleotide sequence: TGTGCCAGCAGCCAACCCGGGACAGGGGTGGCTTTCTTT. Encoded protein: CASSQPGTGVAFF.

The chain combines TRBV6-6 with TRBJ2-7; 8 bases are shared with TRBD1. Germline loops: CDR1 MNHNY, CDR2 SVGAGI (reference sequence). The CDR3 runs 13 residues. V was pared by 7 bases and J by 4 bases, with 6 bases of the junction left unmatched. CDR3 nucleotides: TGTGCCAGCACAGGGGACAGGAAATACGAGCAGTACTTC. Translated: CASTGDRKYEQYF.

The gene calls are TRBV25-1 and TRBJ1-2; D gene uncertain. The germline gives CDR1 MGHDK, CDR2 SYGVNS. V shed 6 bases and J shed 8 bases, with 10 bases lying between them. The CDR3 is 11 amino acids. The CDR3 protein is CASSINLGYTF. In nucleotides, the CDR3 is TGTGCCAGCAGCATAAACCTCGGCTACACCTTC.

This clonotype was seen a single time. This chain links TRBV7-3 with TRBJ2-1; D uncertain. This CDR3 comprises 16 residues. Germline V gives CDR1 SGHTA, CDR2 FQGTGA. Between the trimmed V and J ends, which lost 5 bases and 0 bases, there was a span of 14 bases. The CDR3 DNA sequence: TGTGCCAGCAGCACAACGGACCCTAGCTCCTACAATGAGCAGTTCTTC. Protein product: CASSTTDPSSYNEQFF.

The chain carries TRBV5-1 and TRBJ1-6; the D is unclear. CDR3 length equals 16 residues. CDR1 and CDR2 (germline): SGHRS, YFSETQ. V shed 0 bases and J shed 5 bases, with 12 bases lying between them. The CDR3 sequence is CASSLASGMDNSPLHF. In DNA, the CDR3 is TGCGCCAGCAGCTTGGCCTCGGGTATGGATAATTCACCCCTCCACTTT.

This chain uses TRBV24-1 with TRBJ1-5, with D unresolved. The CDR3 length is 12 residues. V lost 3 bases to trimming and J lost 9 bases, with 8 bases between them. CDR1 and CDR2 (germline): KGHDR, SFDVKD. The CDR3 coding sequence is TGTGCCACCAGTGATCCCATTGGGCCCCAGCATTTT. Translation gives CATSDPIGPQHF.

The chain couples TRBV19 to TRBJ1-3; D gene uncertain. Germline CDR1 reads LNHDA; CDR2 reads SQIVND (reference sequence). The V and J ends lost 0 bases and 0 bases respectively, with 6 bases between them. This CDR3 comprises 15 residues. The CDR3 region is CASSIDFDSGNTIYF. The CDR3 region has the DNA TGTGCCAGTAGTATAGATTTCGACTCTGGAAACACCATATATTTT.

CDR3 coding DNA: TGCGCCAGCAGCTGGTCAAGCTCTCTGGCCTTCGAGCAGTACTTC. It yields the protein CASSWSSSLAFEQYF. The J gene is TRBJ2-7, the V gene TRBV5-1, with D unclear. V was pared by 3 bases and J by 6 bases, with 19 bases between. The germline gives CDR1 SGHRS, CDR2 YFSETQ. The CDR3 loop spans 15 amino acids. Complete variable domain (other parts from reference TRBV5-1 and TRBJ2-7): KAGVTQTPRYLIKTRGQQVTLSCSPISGHRSVSWYQQTPGQGLQFLFEYFSETQRNKGNFPGRFSGRQFSNSRSEMNVSTLELGDSALYLCASSWSSSLAFEQYFGPGTRLTVT.

Regarding this clonotype: The germline gene is not matched at one end of the junction; a read error may be the cause. The rearrangement links TRBV19 to TRBJ1-6; weak D call: TRBD1 (6 bases). CDR1 and CDR2 (germline): LNHDA, SQIVND (reference sequence). This CDR3 spans 12 amino acids. CDR3 nucleotides: TGTGCCAGCAGGGGATACGATTCACCTCTCCACTTT. Its translation is CASRGYDSPLHF. The full variable domain, completed using reference TRBV19 and TRBJ1-6, is DGGITQSPKYLFRKEGQNVTLSCEQNLNHDAMYWYRQDPGQGLRLIYYSQIVNDFQKGDIAEGYSVSREKKESFPLTVTSAQKNPTAFYLCASRGYDSPLHFGNGTRLTVT.

This rearrangement joins TRBV18 to TRBJ2-6, with D maybe TRBD1 (6 bases). This CDR3 has 19 amino acids. V lost 0 bases and J lost 0, with 15 bases in between. Germline V gene lookup returns CDR1 KGHSH and CDR2 LQKENI. CDR3 region: CASSPPPGQPYSGANVLTF. Written as DNA, the CDR3 is TGTGCCAGCTCACCACCCCCAGGACAGCCTTACTCTGGGGCCAACGTCCTGACTTTC.

The chain has TRBV6-5 and TRBJ1-1; no clear D gene. With 4 bases removed from V and 1 base from J, the gap between germline ends came to 16 bases. The V gene's germline CDR1 is MNHEY and CDR2 SVGAGI. CDR3 size: 16 residues. The CDR3 DNA follows: TGTGCCAGCAGTTGGCGGTATATGGGCGGGAACACTGAAGCTTTCTTT. Protein product: CASSWRYMGGNTEAFF.

The table lists this clonotype with a count of one. The rearrangement uses TRBV3-1 and TRBJ2-7; D is unclear. This CDR3 has 14 residues. Per germline, CDR1 LGHDT and CDR2 YNNKEL (reference sequence). Between the trimmed V and J ends, which lost 1 base and 3 bases, there was a span of 10 bases. This chain's CDR3 is CASSQGDSDYEQYF. CDR3 sequence (DNA): TGTGCCAGCAGCCAAGGCGACTCGGACTACGAGCAGTACTTC.

The chain joins TRBV3-1 to TRBJ1-3; D might be TRBD1 (5 bases). With 1 base removed from V and 2 bases from J, the gap between germline ends came to 12 bases. Germline-derived CDR1 and CDR2 are LGHDT and YNNKEL (reference sequence). The CDR3 runs 16 residues. CDR3 bases: TGTGCCAGCAGCCAAGTAGGTTCGGGGGCTGGAAACACCATATATTTT. Protein product: CASSQVGSGAGNTIYF.

The V gene is TRBV29-1, the J gene TRBJ1-5; tentatively, D is TRBD1 (6 bases). The CDR3 extends over 13 amino acids. Germline CDR1 SQVTM, CDR2 ANQGSEA. Trimming pared 6 bases from V and 4 bases from J, leaving 13 bases between. The CDR3 DNA reads TGCAGCGTCAGAGGGACACCTAATCAGCCCCAGCATTTT. Amino acid sequence: CSVRGTPNQPQHF.

This sequence joins TRBV20-1 and TRBJ2-5, with TRBD2 as a possible D gene (6 bases). The germline CDR1 and CDR2 sequences are DFQATT and SNEGSKA (reference sequence). V lost 6 bases to trimming and J lost 5 bases, with 13 bases between them. This CDR3 spans 12 amino acids. The CDR3 DNA reads as TGCAGTGCGGGGGACTTAAGGGAGACCCAGTACTTC. Its protein is CSAGDLRETQYF.

The chain recombines TRBV5-1 with TRBJ1-2, with TRBD1 identical over 9 bases. The CDR3 runs to 17 residues. Germline trimming cut 0 bases from V and 4 bases from J; bases unmatched to any gene: 10. The germline V gene has CDR1 SGHRS and CDR2 YFSETQ. CDR3 protein: CASSLGDTGTGLYGYTF. CDR3 in DNA: TGCGCCAGCAGCTTGGGCGATACCGGGACAGGGCTCTATGGCTACACCTTC.

This clonotype was observed a handful of times. The chain links TRBV5-1 to TRBJ2-3; D is undetermined. The germline V gene has CDR1 SGHRS and CDR2 YFSETQ. V was clipped by 3 bases and J by 2 bases, with 10 bases between them. CDR3 size: 14 residues. DNA for the CDR3: TGCGCCAGCAGCTCTGGGGTTTACACAGATACGCAGTATTTT. Its protein is CASSSGVYTDTQYF.

The genes are TRBV29-1 and TRBJ1-2, with D possibly being TRBD1 (5 bases). The CDR3 is 12 residues long. Deletions cut 6 bases from V and 1 base from J, with 9 bases between. CDR1 SQVTM and CDR2 ANQGSEA come from the germline V gene. The DNA for the CDR3 is TGCAGCGTCGACAGTCTTAACTATGGCTACACCTTC. It is translated as CSVDSLNYGYTF. The full variable domain, rest sourced from reference TRBV29-1 and TRBJ1-2, is SAVISQKPSRDICQRGTSLTIQCQVDSQVTMMFWYRQQPGQSLTLIATANQGSEATYESGFVIDKFPISRPNLTFSTLTVSNMSPEDSSIYLCSVDSLNYGYTFGSGTRLTVV.

The rearrangement links TRBV7-9 to TRBJ1-1, with D possibly matching TRBD1 (5 bases). The CDR3 length is 15 residues. Germline V gene sequence: CDR1 SEHNR, CDR2 FQNEAQ (reference sequence). The V gene lost 1 base and the J gene lost 3 bases, with 12 bases spanning the gap. CDR3 DNA: TGTGCCAGCAGCTTAGGGGGCGGGTCCTACACTGAAGCTTTCTTT. This translates into CASSLGGGSYTEAFF.

This rearrangement joins TRBV7-2 to TRBJ2-5; 11 bases align to TRBD2. The trim removed 2 bases at V and 5 bases at J, leaving 10 bases unmatched. The CDR3 consists of 17 residues. Per the germline V gene, CDR1 is SGHTA and CDR2 is FQGNSA. The CDR3 protein is CASSLIPSGGLMETQYF. The CDR3 nucleotides read TGTGCCAGCAGCTTAATCCCTAGCGGGGGGCTTATGGAGACCCAGTACTTC.

The V gene is TRBV2, the J gene TRBJ1-2, with TRBD1 matching over 7 bases. The germline V gene has CDR1 SNHLY and CDR2 FYNNEI. V lost 4 bases and J lost 7; bases outside the gene matches: 6. The CDR3 spans 13 residues. Here the CDR3 DNA reads TGTGCCAGCAGTGTCGAGGGGGCCGTTGGCTACACCTTC. It codes for CASSVEGAVGYTF.

The V and J genes are TRBV3-1 and TRBJ2-7; tentative D call: TRBD1 (5 bases). CDR3 length equals 13 residues. The germline V gene encodes CDR1 LGHDT and CDR2 YNNKEL (reference sequence). V lost 2 bases and J 4 bases, leaving 9 bases between the germline ends. The CDR3 here is CASSQRTPYEQYF. In nucleotides, the CDR3 is TGTGCCAGCAGCCAACGGACACCGTACGAGCAGTACTTC.